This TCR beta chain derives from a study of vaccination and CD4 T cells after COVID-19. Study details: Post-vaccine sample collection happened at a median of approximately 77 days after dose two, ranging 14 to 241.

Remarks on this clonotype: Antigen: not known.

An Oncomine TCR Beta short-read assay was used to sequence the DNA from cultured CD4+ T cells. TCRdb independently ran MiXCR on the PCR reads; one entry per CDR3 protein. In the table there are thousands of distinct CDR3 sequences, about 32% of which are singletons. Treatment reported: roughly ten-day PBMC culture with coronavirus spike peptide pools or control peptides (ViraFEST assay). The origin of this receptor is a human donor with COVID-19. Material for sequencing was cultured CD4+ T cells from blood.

CDR3 DNA sequence: TGTGCCAGTAGTACGACGGGGGGAAGGACTGAAGCTTTCTTT. Translation: CASSTTGGRTEAFF. The chain links TRBV19 to TRBJ1-1; weak D call: TRBD1 (5 bases). CDR1 is LNHDA, CDR2 SQIVND, per germline (reference sequence). Trimming stripped 4 bases from V and 5 bases from J, with 14 bases between. The CDR3 has 14 amino acids. The whole variable domain, remainder taken from reference TRBV19 and TRBJ1-1, is DGGITQSPKYLFRKEGQNVTLSCEQNLNHDAMYWYRQDPGQGLRLIYYSQIVNDFQKGDIAEGYSVSREKKESFPLTVTSAQKNPTAFYLCASSTTGGRTEAFFGQGTRLTVV.